The clone carrying this T cell receptor beta chain was seen repeatedly, ten times or more. This CDR3 spans 14 amino acids. Unmatched junction bases numbered 6, after V lost 5 bases and J lost 2 bases. In germline, CDR1 is DFQATT, CDR2 SNEGSKA (reference sequence). Preparation of the TCRbeta library used unique molecular identifiers. TCRdb passed the PCR reads through MiXCR, listing each CDR3 protein once. The sample lists 70,000 to 100,000 distinct CDR3 sequences, 12% occurring once. The data are from a study of T-cell reconstitution after alpha-beta-depleted transplantation in children. The sequences come from PBMCs from the stem cell graft donor, collected from the stem cell graft. The chain is built from TRBV20-1 and TRBJ2-7, with 10 bases matching TRBD2. The receptor was derived from a human donor who donated a stem cell graft to a child with inherited bone marrow failure. The CDR3 reads CSAGGLAGAYEQYF. The DNA of the CDR3 is TGCAGTGCTGGGGGGCTAGCGGGAGCCTACGAGCAGTACTTC.